Detailed here is one T cell receptor (beta chain). Its antigen is not known. These data belong to a study of PD-L1 blockade in urothelial cancer. Study information: Atezolizumab therapy began for patients in 2014, dosed at 1,200 mg intravenously every 3 weeks. Prior chemotherapy in patients spanned 0 to 3 regimens. Analyses were performed on blood at 3 weeks after treatment start (the second dose) and at 6 weeks. Study-wide findings and caveats: Blood clones associated with the tumor expanded more at 3 weeks in durable-benefit patients.

Time point defined: peripheral blood 6 weeks after treatment start. Germline CDR1 SGHAT, CDR2 FQNNGV. The length of the CDR3 is 19 residues. With V trimmed by 2 bases and J by 4 bases, 17 bases remained unmatched. TCRdb's table, derived via immunoSEQ multiplex PCR, lists solely in-frame clones and lacks some. The sample holds some 120,000 clones, around 88% seen once. This TCR was recovered from a man over 45 with urothelial cancer. Material: PBMCs, obtained around atezolizumab (anti-PD-L1) treatment. This chain uses TRBV11-2 with TRBJ2-1; 7 nucleotides agree with TRBD2. The CDR3, as DNA: TGTGCCAGCAGCTTAATTTTCCTCAGAAAGAAGGGACTATACAATGAGCAGTTCTTC. Amino acid sequence: CASSLIFLRKKGLYNEQFF.